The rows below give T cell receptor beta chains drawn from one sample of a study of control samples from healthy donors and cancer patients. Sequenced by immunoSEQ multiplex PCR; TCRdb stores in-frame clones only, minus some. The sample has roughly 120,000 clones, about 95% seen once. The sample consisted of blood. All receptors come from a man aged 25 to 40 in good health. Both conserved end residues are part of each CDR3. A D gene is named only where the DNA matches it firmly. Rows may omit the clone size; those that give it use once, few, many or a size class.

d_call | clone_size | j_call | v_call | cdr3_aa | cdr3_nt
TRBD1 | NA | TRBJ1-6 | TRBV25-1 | CASSSSDRESSPLHF | TGTGCCAGCAGTTCATCCGACAGGGAGAGTTCACCCCTCCACTTT
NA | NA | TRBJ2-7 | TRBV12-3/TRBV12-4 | CASSSNRVYEQYF | TGTGCCAGCAGTTCTAACAGGGTCTACGAGCAGTACTTC
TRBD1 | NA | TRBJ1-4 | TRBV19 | CASSIVLWDSEKLFF | TGTGCCAGTAGTATCGTATTGTGGGACAGTGAAAAACTGTTTTTT
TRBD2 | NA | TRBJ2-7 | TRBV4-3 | CASSQVLAVGLGQYF | TGCGCCAGCAGCCAAGTACTAGCGGTGGGTTTGGGGCAGTACTTC
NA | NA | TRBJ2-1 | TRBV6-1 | CASSGYGGTGLDEQFF | TGTGCCAGCAGTGGATACGGGGGAACAGGGTTGGATGAGCAGTTCTTC
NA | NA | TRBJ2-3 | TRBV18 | CASSPRDTPTDTQYF | TGTGCCAGCTCACCACGTGACACCCCCACAGATACGCAGTATTTT
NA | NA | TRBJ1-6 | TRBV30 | CAWSPSLGGSPLHF | TGTGCCTGGAGTCCCTCGTTAGGGGGTTCACCCCTCCACTTT
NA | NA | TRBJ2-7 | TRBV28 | CASSLGNEQYF | TGTGCCAGCAGTTTAGGGAACGAGCAGTACTTC
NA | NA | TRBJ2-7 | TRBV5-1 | CASSLWGMDEQYF | TGCGCCAGCAGCTTGTGGGGTATGGACGAGCAGTACTTC
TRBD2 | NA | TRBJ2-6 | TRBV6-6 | CASSYSTGGGANVLTF | TGTGCCAGCAGTTACTCGACGGGGGGTGGGGCCAACGTCCTGACTTTC
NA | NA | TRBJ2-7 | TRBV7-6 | CASSPDPGNEQYF | TGTGCCAGCAGCCCGGATCCGGGAAACGAGCAGTACTTC
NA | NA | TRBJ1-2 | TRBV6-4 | CASSDSGGPYGYTF | TGTGCCAGCAGTGACTCTGGGGGGCCCTATGGCTACACCTTC
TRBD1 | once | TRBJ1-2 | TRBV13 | CASKLAQGQANYGYTF | TGTGCCAGCAAGTTAGCCCAGGGACAGGCTAACTATGGCTACACCTTC
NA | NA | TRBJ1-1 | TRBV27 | CASSPGGGWTEAFF | TGTGCCAGCAGTCCAGGAGGGGGTTGGACTGAAGCTTTCTTT
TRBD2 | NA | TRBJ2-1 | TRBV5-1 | CASSLVLAGNNEQFF | TGCGCCAGCAGCTTGGTTCTAGCGGGGAACAATGAGCAGTTCTTC
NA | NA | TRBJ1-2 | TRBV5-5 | CASSLGLNYGYTF | TGTGCCAGCAGCTTGGGTTTAAACTATGGCTACACCTTC
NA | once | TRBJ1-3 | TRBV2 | CASSEASGGASGNTIYF | TGTGCCAGCAGTGAAGCGAGTGGAGGAGCCTCTGGAAACACCATATATTTT
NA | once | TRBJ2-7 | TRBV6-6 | CASRPDGGFNEQYF | TGTGCCAGCAGACCCGACGGGGGCTTCAACGAGCAGTACTTC